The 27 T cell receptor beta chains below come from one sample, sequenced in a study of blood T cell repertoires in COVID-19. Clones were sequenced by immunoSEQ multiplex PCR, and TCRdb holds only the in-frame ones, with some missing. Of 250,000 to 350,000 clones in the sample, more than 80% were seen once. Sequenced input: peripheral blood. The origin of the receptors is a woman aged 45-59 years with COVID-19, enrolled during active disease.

The DNA for the CDR3 is TGTGCCAGCAGTTTGCTTACACCCGGGAACGAGCAGTACTTC. This gives the protein CASSLLTPGNEQYF. The chain is built from TRBV27 and TRBJ2-7, with a weak D call TRBD2 (5 bases). CDR1 is MNHEY and CDR2 is SMNVEV in the germline V gene (reference sequence). V dropped 3 bases and J dropped 5 bases, with 14 bases sitting between them. The CDR3 runs to 14 residues.

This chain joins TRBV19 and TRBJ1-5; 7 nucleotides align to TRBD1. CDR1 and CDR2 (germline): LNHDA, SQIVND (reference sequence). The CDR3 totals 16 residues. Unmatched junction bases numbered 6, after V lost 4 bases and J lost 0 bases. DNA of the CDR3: TGTGCCAGTAGTAATCACGGGACAGATAGCAATCAGCCCCAGCATTTT. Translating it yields CASSNHGTDSNQPQHF.

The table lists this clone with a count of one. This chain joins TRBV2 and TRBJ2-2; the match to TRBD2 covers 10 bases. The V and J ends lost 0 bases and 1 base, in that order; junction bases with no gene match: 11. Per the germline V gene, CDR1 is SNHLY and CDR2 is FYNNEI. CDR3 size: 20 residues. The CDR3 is CASSEARSGRFWRNTGELFF. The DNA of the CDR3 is TGTGCCAGCAGTGAAGCGCGTAGCGGGAGGTTTTGGCGGAACACCGGGGAGCTGTTTTTT.

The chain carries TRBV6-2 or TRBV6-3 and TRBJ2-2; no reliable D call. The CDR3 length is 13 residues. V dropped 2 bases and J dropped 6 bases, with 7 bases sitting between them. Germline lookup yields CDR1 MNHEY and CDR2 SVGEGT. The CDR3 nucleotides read TGTGCCAGCAGTTACCTCAGTCCCGGGGAGCTGTTTTTT. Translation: CASSYLSPGELFF.

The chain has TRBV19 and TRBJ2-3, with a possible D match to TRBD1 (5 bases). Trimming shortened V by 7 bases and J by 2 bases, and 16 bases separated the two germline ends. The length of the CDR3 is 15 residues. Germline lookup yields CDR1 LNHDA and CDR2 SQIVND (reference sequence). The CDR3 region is CASIDRQKPTDTQYF. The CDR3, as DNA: TGTGCCAGTATTGATCGACAGAAACCCACAGATACGCAGTATTTT.

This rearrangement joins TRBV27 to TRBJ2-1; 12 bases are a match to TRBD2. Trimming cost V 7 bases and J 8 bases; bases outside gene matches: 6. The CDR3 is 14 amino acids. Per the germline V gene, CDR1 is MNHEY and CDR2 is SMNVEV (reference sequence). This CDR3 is CASNLAGGPHEQFF. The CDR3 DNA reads TGTGCCAGCAACCTAGCGGGAGGGCCGCATGAGCAGTTCTTC.

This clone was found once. CDR3 region: CATSDLGASYGYTF. The CDR3 DNA sequence: TGTGCCACCAGTGATTTAGGGGCCTCATATGGCTACACCTTC. The J gene is TRBJ1-2, the V gene TRBV24-1, with D possibly matching TRBD1 (5 bases). Per the germline V gene, CDR1 is KGHDR and CDR2 is SFDVKD. The CDR3 length is 14 residues. The germline V and J ends were trimmed by 1 base and 5 bases, with 10 bases remaining between them.

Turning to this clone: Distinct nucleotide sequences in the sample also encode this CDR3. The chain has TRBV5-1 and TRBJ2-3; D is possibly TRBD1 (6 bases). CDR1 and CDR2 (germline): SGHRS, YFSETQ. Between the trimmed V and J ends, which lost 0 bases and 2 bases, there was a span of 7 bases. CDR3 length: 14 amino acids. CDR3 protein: CASSLGTATDTQYF. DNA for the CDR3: TGCGCCAGCAGCTTGGGGACAGCCACAGATACGCAGTATTTT.

CDR3 in amino acids: CARGVQGPDTQYF. The CDR3 coding sequence is TGTGCCAGAGGGGTACAGGGCCCAGATACGCAGTATTTT. V gene TRBV2 combines with J gene TRBJ2-3, with D tentatively TRBD1 (6 bases). The CDR3 sequence is 13 residues long. The V end lost 9 bases, the J end lost 4 bases, and 14 bases lay between the germline ends. Per the germline V gene, CDR1 is SNHLY and CDR2 is FYNNEI.

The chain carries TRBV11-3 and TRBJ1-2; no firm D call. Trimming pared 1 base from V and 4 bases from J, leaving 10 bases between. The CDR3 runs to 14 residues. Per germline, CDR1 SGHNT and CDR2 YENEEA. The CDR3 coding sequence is TGTGCCAGCAGCTTAGGAGCGGGAGGCTATGGCTACACCTTC. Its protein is CASSLGAGGYGYTF.

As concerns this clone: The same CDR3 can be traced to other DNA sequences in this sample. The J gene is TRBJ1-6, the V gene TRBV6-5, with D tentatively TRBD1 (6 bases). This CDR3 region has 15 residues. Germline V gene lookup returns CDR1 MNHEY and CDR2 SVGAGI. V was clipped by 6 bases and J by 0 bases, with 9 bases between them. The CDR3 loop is CASRTGSSYNSPLHF. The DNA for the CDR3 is TGTGCCAGCAGAACAGGGAGCTCCTATAATTCACCCCTCCACTTT.

CDR3 sequence: CASSHSTTVNTEAFF. The CDR3 nucleotides read TGCGCCAGCAGCCATTCTACGACAGTAAACACTGAAGCTTTCTTT. The V and J genes are TRBV4-3 and TRBJ1-1, with TRBD1 as a possible D gene (5 bases). The CDR3 is 15 residues long. Trimming pared 3 bases from V and 2 bases from J, leaving 13 bases between. Germline assignment: CDR1 LGHNA and CDR2 YSLEER.

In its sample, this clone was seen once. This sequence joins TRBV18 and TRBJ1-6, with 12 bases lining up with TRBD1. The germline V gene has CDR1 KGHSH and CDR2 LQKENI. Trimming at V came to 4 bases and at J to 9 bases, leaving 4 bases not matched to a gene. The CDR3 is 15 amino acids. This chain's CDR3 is CASSQGTGGVSPLHF. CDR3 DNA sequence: TGTGCCAGCTCACAAGGGACAGGGGGCGTTTCACCCCTCCACTTT.

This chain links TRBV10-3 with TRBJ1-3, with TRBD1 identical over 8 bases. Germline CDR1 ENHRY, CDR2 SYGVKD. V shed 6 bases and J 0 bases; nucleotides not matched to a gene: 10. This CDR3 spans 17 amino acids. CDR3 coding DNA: TGTGCCATCAGAACAGGGGGACCCTCCAACTCTGGAAACACCATATATTTT. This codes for CAIRTGGPSNSGNTIYF.

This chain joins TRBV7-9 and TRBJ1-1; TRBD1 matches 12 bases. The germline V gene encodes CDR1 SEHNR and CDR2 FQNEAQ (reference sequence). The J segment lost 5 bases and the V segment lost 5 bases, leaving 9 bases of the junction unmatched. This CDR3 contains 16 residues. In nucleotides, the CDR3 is TGTGCCAGCAGCCCCTCCGGGACAGGGGGCTGGACTGAAGCTTTCTTT. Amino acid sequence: CASSPSGTGGWTEAFF.

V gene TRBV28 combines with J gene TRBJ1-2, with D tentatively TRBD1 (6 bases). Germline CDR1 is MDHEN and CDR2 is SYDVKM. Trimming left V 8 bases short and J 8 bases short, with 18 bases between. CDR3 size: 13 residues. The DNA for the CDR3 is TGTGCCAGCCATACAGGGACCAAGGGGGGCTACACCTTC. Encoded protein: CASHTGTKGGYTF.

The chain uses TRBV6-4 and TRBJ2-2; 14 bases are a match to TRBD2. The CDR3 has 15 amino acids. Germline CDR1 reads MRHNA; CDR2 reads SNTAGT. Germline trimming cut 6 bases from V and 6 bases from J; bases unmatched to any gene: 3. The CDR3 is CASSATSGRAGELFF. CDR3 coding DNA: TGTGCCAGCAGCGCGACTAGCGGGAGGGCCGGGGAGCTGTTTTTT.

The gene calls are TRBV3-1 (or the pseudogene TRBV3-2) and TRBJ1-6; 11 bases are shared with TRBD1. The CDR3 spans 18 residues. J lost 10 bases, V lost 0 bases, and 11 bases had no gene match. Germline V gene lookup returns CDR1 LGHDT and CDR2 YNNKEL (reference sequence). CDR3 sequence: CASSQDPRTGTGGSPLHF. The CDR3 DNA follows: TGTGCCAGCAGCCAAGATCCCCGCACCGGGACAGGGGGGTCACCCCTCCACTTT.

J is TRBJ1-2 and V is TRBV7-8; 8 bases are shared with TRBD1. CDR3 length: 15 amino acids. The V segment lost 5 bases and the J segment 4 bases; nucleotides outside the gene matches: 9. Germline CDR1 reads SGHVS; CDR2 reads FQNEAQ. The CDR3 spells CASSVGQGVFYGYTF. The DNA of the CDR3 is TGTGCCAGCAGCGTTGGACAGGGCGTATTCTATGGCTACACCTTC.

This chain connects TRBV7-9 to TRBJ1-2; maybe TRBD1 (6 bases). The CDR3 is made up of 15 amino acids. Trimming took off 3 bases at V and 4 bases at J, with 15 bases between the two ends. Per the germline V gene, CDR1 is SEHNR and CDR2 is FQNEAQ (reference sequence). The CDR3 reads CASSFGQLGVYGYTF. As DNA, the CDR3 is TGTGCCAGCAGCTTCGGACAGTTGGGGGTCTATGGCTACACCTTC.

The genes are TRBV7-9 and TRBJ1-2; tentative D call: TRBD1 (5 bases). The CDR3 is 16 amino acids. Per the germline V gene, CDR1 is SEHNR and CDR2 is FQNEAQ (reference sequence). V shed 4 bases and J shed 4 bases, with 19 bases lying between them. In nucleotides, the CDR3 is TGTGCCAGCAGCTACATGATAACAGGACCACTCTATGGCTACACCTTC. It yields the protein CASSYMITGPLYGYTF.

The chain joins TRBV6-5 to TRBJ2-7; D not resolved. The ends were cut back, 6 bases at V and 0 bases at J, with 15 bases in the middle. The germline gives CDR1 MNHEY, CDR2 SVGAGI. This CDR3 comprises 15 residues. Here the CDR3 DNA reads TGTGCCAGCAGGGCCTCCTTACAGAGCTCCTACGAGCAGTACTTC. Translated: CASRASLQSSYEQYF.

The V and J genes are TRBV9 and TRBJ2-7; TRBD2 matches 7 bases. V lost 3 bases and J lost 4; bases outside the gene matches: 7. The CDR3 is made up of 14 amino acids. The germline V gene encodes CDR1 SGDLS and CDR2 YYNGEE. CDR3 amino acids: CASSATSVSYEQYF. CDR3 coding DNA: TGTGCCAGCAGCGCCACTAGCGTGTCGTACGAGCAGTACTTC. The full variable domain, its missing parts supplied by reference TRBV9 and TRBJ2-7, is DSGVTQTPKHLITATGQRVTLRCSPRSGDLSVYWYQQSLDQGLQFLIQYYNGEERAKGNILERFSAQQFPDLHSELNLSSLELGDSALYFCASSATSVSYEQYFGPGTRLTVT.

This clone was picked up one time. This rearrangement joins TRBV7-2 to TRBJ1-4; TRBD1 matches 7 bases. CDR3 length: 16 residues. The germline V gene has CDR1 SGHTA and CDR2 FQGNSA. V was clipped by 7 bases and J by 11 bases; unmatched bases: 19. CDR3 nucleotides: TGTGCCAGCACCAATTCATCGGTAGGGGGCACGGGGAAACTGTTTTTT. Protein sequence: CASTNSSVGGTGKLFF.

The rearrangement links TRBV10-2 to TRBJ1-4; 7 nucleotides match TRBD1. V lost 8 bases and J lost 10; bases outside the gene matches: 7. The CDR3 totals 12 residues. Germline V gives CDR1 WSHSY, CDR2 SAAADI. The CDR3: CASGDREGKLFF. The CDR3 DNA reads TGCGCCAGCGGGGACAGAGAAGGAAAACTGTTTTTT.

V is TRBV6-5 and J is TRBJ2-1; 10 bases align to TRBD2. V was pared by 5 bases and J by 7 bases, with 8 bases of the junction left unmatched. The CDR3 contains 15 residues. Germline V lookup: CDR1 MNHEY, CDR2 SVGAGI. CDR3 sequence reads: CASSPLAGVMNEQFF. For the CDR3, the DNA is TGTGCCAGCAGTCCCCTAGCGGGAGTTATGAATGAGCAGTTCTTC.

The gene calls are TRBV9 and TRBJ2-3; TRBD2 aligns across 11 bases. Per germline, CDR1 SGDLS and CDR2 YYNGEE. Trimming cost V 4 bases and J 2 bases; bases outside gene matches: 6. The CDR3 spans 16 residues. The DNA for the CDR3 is TGTGCCAGCAGCCTCAGACTAGCGGGAACCACAGATACGCAGTATTTT. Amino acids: CASSLRLAGTTDTQYF.